This TCR beta chain was profiled in a study of T cells in localized non-small cell lung cancer. Some clones are missing from TCRdb's copy, which holds only in-frame ones; the method was immunoSEQ multiplex PCR. The table shows some 36,000 clones, with more than 80% occurring only once. Germline trimming cut 4 bases from V and 3 bases from J; bases unmatched to any gene: 10. Germline CDR1 reads SEHNR; CDR2 reads FQNEAQ (reference sequence). The CDR3 is 17 amino acids. The receptor comes from a male donor older than 55 with stage II lung adenocarcinoma. The source material was peripheral blood mononuclear cells, sampled before any cancer treatment. This chain links TRBV7-9 with TRBJ2-2; 8 bases are a match to TRBD2. The CDR3 protein is CASSSLREGLYTGELFF. DNA for the CDR3: TGTGCCAGCAGCTCCCTCCGGGAGGGGTTGTACACCGGGGAGCTGTTTTTT.